This T cell receptor beta chain was sequenced for a study of cytomegalovirus exposure and HLA in healthy donors. V dropped 1 base and J dropped 3 bases, with 5 bases sitting between them. Germline lookup yields CDR1 LNHDA and CDR2 SQIVND (reference sequence). This CDR3 has 13 residues. This clone came up once. Assay: immunoSEQ multiplex PCR; the TCRdb copy retains only in-frame clones and omits some. Found here are around 61,000 clones, 92% of them singletons; the top ten hold approximately 5.3%. The donors were members of the roughly 120-subject validation cohort (separate from the 666-subject first cohort).

Sequencing was done on a sample of PBMCs. The chain carries TRBV19 and TRBJ2-3, with D possibly being TRBD2 (5 bases). This TCR derives from a man younger than 35 in good health and CMV-seropositive. The CDR3 DNA follows: TGTGCCAGTAGTATAGCGGGGACAGATACGCAGTATTTT. Amino acids: CASSIAGTDTQYF.